These 6 T cell receptor beta chains came from one sample sequenced in a study of blood T cell repertoires in COVID-19. Data came from immunoSEQ multiplex PCR; TCRdb stores just in-frame clones and leaves some out. The sample yields 60,000 to 85,000 clones, nearly 90% seen once. Sequenced: peripheral blood. The receptors were sampled from a woman aged 50 to 60 with COVID-19, enrolled during active disease.

This chain links TRBV6-1 with TRBJ2-4; D possibly corresponds to TRBD2 (6 bases). Germline loops: CDR1 MNHNS, CDR2 SASEGT. The V end was cut by 3 bases, the J end by 9 bases, with 12 bases between. This CDR3 has 13 amino acids. The CDR3 bases are TGTGCCAGCAGTGATTGGGGAGGAGGCATTCAGTACTTC. Translated: CASSDWGGGIQYF.

V gene TRBV3-1 (or the pseudogene TRBV3-2) combines with J gene TRBJ1-4; 11 nucleotides line up with TRBD1. Germline V gene sequence: CDR1 LGHDT, CDR2 YNNKEL (reference sequence). This CDR3 is built from 16 residues. V lost 1 base, J lost 8 bases, and 6 bases stayed unmatched. CDR3 loop: CASSQVPGTGGEKLFF. The CDR3 bases are TGTGCCAGCAGCCAAGTCCCCGGGACAGGGGGGGAAAAACTGTTTTTT.

This chain links TRBV7-9 with TRBJ2-3; 9 nucleotides line up with TRBD2. Unmatched junction bases numbered 7, after V lost 2 bases and J lost 1 base. The CDR3 is made up of 17 amino acids. The V gene's germline CDR1 is SEHNR and CDR2 FQNEAQ (reference sequence). This chain's CDR3 is CASSLRATSGGTDTQYF. The CDR3 DNA reads TGTGCCAGCAGCTTAAGGGCGACTAGCGGAGGCACAGATACGCAGTATTTT.

The chain carries TRBV4-1 and TRBJ2-7; 8 bases line up with TRBD1. CDR1 and CDR2 from the germline V gene are MGHRA and YSYEKL. CDR3 length equals 14 residues. V shed 4 bases, J shed 6 bases, and the junction held 8 bases outside the gene matches. The DNA for the CDR3 is TGCGCCAGCAGCCCAGACCCCAGGGGGCTCGAGCAGTACTTC. It codes for CASSPDPRGLEQYF.

The chain combines TRBV6-5 with TRBJ2-7, with D perhaps TRBD1 (5 bases). V was trimmed by 1 base and J by 2 bases, leaving 12 bases between them. The CDR3 contains 15 residues. Looked up from germline, CDR1 is MNHEY and CDR2 is SVGAGI. The CDR3 DNA reads as TGTGCCAGCAGTTACTGGGGCGGAACAACCTACGAGCAGTACTTC. Translated, it gives CASSYWGGTTYEQYF.

J is TRBJ2-5 and V is TRBV14; 7 bases agree with TRBD1. CDR1 and CDR2 from the germline V gene are SGHDN and FVKESK. This CDR3 contains 15 residues. V lost 5 bases and J lost 1; bases outside the gene matches: 7. The CDR3 protein is CASSSGGTPQETQYF. The CDR3 coding sequence is TGTGCCAGCAGCTCAGGGGGTACCCCCCAAGAGACCCAGTACTTC. The full variable domain, its missing parts supplied by reference TRBV14 and TRBJ2-5, is EAGVTQFPSHSVIEKGQTVTLRCDPISGHDNLYWYRRVMGKEIKFLLHFVKESKQDESGMPNNRFLAERTGGTYSTLKVQPAELEDSGVYFCASSSGGTPQETQYFGPGTRLLVL.